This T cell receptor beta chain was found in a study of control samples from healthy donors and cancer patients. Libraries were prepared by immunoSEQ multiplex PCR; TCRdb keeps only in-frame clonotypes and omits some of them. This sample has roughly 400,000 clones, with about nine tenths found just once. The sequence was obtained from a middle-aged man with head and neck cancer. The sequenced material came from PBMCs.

The CDR3 is CASSRQGINEKLFF. CDR3 in DNA: TGTGCCAGCAGCAGACAGGGGATTAATGAAAAACTGTTTTTT. V is TRBV9 and J is TRBJ1-4; 8 bases line up with TRBD1. The CDR3 length is 14 residues. Germline CDR1 reads SGDLS; CDR2 reads YYNGEE. V trimming: 4 bases; J trimming: 4 bases; junction bases outside the gene matches: 3.